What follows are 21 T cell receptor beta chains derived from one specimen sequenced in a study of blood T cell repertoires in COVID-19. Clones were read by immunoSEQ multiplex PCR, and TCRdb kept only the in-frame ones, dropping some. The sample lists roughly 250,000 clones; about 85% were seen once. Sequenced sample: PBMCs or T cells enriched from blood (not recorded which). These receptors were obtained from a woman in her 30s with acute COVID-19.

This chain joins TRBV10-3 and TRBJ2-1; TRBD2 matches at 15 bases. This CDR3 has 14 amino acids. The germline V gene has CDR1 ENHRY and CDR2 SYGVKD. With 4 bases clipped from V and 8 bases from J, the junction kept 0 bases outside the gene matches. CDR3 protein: CAISGTSGGDEQFF. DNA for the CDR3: TGTGCCATCAGTGGGACTAGCGGGGGGGATGAGCAGTTCTTC.

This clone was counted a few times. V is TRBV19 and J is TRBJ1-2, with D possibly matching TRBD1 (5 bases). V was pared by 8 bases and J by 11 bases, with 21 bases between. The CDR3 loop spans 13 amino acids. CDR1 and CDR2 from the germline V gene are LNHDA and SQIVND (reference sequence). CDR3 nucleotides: TGTGCCAGTGCCTATGACATGACCAGGGCTTACACCTTC. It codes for CASAYDMTRAYTF.

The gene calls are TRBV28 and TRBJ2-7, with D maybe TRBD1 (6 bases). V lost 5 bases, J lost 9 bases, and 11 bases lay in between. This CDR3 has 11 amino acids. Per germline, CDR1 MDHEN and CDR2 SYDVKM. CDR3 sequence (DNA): TGTGCCAGCAGTCCACAGGGCCCGCAGTACTTC. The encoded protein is CASSPQGPQYF. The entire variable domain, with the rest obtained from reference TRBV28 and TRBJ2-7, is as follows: DVKVTQSSRYLVKRTGEKVFLECVQDMDHENMFWYRQDPGLGLRLIYFSYDVKMKEKGDIPEGYSVSREKKERFSLILESASTNQTSMYLCASSPQGPQYFGPGTRLTVT.

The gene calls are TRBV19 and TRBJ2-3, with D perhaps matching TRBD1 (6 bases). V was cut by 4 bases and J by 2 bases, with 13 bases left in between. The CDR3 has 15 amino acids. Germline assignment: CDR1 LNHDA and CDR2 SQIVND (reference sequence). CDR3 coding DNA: TGTGCCAGTAGTAGGGGGACAACTAACACAGATACGCAGTATTTT. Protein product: CASSRGTTNTDTQYF.

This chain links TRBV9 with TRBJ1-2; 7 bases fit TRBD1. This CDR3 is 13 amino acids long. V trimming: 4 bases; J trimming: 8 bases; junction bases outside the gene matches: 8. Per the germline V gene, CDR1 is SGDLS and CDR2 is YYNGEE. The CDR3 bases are TGTGCCAGCAGCTTAGGGGGCGCGGGAGGCTACACCTTC. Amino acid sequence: CASSLGGAGGYTF.

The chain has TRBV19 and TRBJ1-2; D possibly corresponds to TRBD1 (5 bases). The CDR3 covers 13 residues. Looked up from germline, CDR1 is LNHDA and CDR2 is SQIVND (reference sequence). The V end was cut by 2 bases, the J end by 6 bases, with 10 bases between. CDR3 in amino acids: CASSIRPGHGYTF. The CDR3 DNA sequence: TGTGCCAGTAGTATACGGCCAGGGCATGGCTACACCTTC.

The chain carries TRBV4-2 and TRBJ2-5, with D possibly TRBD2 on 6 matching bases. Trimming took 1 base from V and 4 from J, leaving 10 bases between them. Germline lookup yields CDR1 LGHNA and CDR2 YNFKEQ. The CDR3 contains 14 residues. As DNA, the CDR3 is TGTGCCAGCAGCCAAGGGGGGGTGGGAGAGACCCAGTACTTC. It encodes CASSQGGVGETQYF.

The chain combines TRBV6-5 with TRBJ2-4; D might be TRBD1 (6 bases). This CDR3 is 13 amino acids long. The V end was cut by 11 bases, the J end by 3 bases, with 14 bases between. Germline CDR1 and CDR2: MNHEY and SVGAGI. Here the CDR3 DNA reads TGTGCCTCCGGTGAGGGGGTCAAAAACATTCAGTACTTC. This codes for CASGEGVKNIQYF.

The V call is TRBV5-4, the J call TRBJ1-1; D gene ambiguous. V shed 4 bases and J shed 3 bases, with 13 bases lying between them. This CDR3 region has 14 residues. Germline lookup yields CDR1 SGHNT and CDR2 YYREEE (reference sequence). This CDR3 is CASSLPGADTEAFF. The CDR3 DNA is TGTGCCAGCAGCCTACCTGGAGCGGACACTGAAGCTTTCTTT.

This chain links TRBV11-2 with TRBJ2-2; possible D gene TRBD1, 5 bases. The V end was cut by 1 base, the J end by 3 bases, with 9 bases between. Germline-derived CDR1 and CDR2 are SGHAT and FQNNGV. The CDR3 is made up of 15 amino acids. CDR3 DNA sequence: TGTGCCAGCAGCTTAGGGCCAGGGTACACCGGGGAGCTGTTTTTT. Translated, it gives CASSLGPGYTGELFF.

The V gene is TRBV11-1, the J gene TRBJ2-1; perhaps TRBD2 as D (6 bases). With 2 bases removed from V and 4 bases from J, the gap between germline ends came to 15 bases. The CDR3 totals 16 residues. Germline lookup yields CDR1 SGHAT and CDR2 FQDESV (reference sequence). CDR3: CASSLRGFGGYNEQFF. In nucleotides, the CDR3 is TGTGCCAGCAGCTTACGGGGGTTTGGGGGTTACAATGAGCAGTTCTTC.

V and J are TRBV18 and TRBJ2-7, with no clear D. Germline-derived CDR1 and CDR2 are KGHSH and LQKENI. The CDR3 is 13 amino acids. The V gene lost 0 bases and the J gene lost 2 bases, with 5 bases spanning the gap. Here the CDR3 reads CASSPPSTYEQYF. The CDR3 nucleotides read TGTGCCAGCTCACCACCGAGTACCTACGAGCAGTACTTC. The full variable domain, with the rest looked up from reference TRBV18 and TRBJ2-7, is NAGVMQNPRHLVRRRGQEARLRCSPMKGHSHVYWYRQLPEEGLKFMVYLQKENIIDESGMPKERFSAEFPKEGPSILRIQQVVRGDSAAYFCASSPPSTYEQYFGPGTRLTVT.

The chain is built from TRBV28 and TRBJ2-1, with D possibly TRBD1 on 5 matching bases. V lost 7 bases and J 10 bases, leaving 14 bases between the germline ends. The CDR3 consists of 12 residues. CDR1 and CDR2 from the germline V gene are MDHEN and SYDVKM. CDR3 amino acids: CASTGNAREQFF. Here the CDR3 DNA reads TGTGCCAGCACAGGGAATGCGAGGGAGCAGTTCTTC.

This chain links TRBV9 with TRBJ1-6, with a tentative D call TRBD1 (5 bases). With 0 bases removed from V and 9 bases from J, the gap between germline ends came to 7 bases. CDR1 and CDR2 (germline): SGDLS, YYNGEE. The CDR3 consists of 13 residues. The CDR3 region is CASSVDRSSPLHF. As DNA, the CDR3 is TGTGCCAGCAGCGTAGACAGGTCTTCACCCCTCCACTTT.

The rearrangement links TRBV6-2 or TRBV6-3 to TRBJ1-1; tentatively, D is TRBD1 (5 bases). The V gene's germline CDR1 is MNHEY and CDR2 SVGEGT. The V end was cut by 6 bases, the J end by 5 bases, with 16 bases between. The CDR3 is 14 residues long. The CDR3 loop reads CASSRDSGWTEAFF. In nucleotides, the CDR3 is TGTGCCAGCAGCCGGGACTCCGGGTGGACTGAAGCTTTCTTT.

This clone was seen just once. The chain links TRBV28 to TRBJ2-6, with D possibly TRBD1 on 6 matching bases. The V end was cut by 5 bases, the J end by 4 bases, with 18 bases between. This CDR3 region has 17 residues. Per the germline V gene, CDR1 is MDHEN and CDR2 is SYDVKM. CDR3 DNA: TGTGCCAGCAGTCCCACACAGGGATTAGAAGGGGCCAACGTCCTGACTTTC. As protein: CASSPTQGLEGANVLTF.

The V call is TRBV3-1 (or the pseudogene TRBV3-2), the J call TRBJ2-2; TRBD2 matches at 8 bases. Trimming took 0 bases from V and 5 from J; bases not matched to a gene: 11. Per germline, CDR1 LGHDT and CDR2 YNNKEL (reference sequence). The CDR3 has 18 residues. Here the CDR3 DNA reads TGTGCCAGCAGCCAAGATGCAGGAAGGACTAGCTGTACCGGGGAGCTGTTTTTT. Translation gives CASSQDAGRTSCTGELFF.

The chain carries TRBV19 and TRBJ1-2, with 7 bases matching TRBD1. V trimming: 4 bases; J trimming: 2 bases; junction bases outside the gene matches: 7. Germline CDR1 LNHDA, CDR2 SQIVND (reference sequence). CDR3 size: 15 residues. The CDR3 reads CASSTTGRLNYGYTF. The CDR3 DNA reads TGTGCCAGTAGTACGACAGGGCGACTGAACTATGGCTACACCTTC.

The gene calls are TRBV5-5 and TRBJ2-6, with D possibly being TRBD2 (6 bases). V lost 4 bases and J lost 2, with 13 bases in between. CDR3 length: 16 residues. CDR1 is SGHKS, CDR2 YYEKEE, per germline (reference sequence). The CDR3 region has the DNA TGTGCCAGCAGCCCCCGCTGGGGGGCTGGGGCCAACGTCCTGACTTTC. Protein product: CASSPRWGAGANVLTF. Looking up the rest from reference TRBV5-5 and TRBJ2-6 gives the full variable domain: DAGVTQSPTHLIKTRGQQVTLRCSPISGHKSVSWYQQVLGQGPQFIFQYYEKEERGRGNFPDRFSARQFPNYSSELNVNALLLGDSALYLCASSPRWGAGANVLTFGAGSRLTVL.

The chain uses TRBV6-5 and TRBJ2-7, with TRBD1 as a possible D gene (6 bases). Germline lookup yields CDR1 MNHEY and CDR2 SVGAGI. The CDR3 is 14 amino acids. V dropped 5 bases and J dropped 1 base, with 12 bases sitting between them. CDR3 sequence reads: CASSRTAISYEQYF. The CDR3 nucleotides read TGTGCCAGCAGTAGGACAGCCATATCCTACGAGCAGTACTTC.

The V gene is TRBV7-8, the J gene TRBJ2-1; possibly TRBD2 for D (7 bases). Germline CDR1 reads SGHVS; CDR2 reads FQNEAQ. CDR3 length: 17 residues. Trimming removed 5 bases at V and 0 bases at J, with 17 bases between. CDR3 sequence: CASSPRGGQSSYNEQFF. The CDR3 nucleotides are TGTGCCAGCAGCCCGAGGGGGGGGCAGAGCTCCTACAATGAGCAGTTCTTC. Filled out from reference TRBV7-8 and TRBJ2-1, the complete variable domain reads GAGVSQSPRYKVAKRGQDVALRCDPISGHVSLFWYQQALGQGPEFLTYFQNEAQLDKSGLPSDRFFAERPEGSVSTLKIQRTQQEDSAVYLCASSPRGGQSSYNEQFFGPGTRLTVL.